This TCR beta chain was recovered during a study of control samples from healthy donors and cancer patients. The CDR3 contains 15 residues. V lost 6 bases and J lost 6; bases outside the gene matches: 12. The germline V gene has CDR1 LNHDA and CDR2 SQIVND (reference sequence). Some clones are missing from TCRdb's copy, which holds only in-frame ones; the method was immunoSEQ multiplex PCR. This sample has 150,000 to 160,000 clones; roughly 93% occur once, and the top ten carry approximately 2.5%. Sequenced input: blood. The receptor was isolated from a man aged 45-60 years in good health. The rearrangement uses TRBV19 and TRBJ2-7; 9 bases are a match to TRBD1. CDR3 sequence: CASSRAPGQGAEQYF. DNA of the CDR3: TGTGCCAGTAGCCGTGCGCCGGGACAGGGAGCCGAGCAGTACTTC.